The 23 T cell receptor beta chains below all came from one sample that was sequenced in a study of identical twins. TCRdb independently ran MiXCR on the 5' RACE reads; one entry per CDR3 protein. The repertoire holds about 520,000 distinct CDR3 sequences, with around 20% as singletons. These records were also assigned to another study, of T cells expressing NK-cell markers.

Sequencing used CD4+ T cells sorted from blood. The source is a young woman in good health.

A few counts support this clonotype. This chain joins TRBV20-1 and TRBJ2-7; D perhaps matches TRBD1 (6 bases). Germline V lookup: CDR1 DFQATT, CDR2 SNEGSKA (reference sequence). This CDR3 has 16 amino acids. V gave up 4 bases and J gave up 5 bases, with 24 bases separating them. CDR3 DNA sequence: TGCAGTGCTACACGTAGATCTGACAGGAGGAGAAACGAGCAGTACTTC. Translation gives CSATRRSDRRRNEQYF.

This clonotype was counted only a few times. This chain joins TRBV12-3 or TRBV12-4 and TRBJ2-7, with D maybe TRBD1 (5 bases). This CDR3 is built from 15 residues. V lost 6 bases and J lost 2, with 17 bases in between. The CDR3 spells CASSRARQLAYEQYF. As DNA, the CDR3 is TGTGCCAGCAGCAGGGCCCGGCAGTTGGCCTACGAGCAGTACTTC.

This clonotype has at least ten counts. CDR3 amino acids: CRGGSGDEQFF. CDR3 in DNA: TGCAGGGGAGGATCAGGCGATGAGCAGTTCTTC. The gene calls are TRBV20-1 and TRBJ2-1; D might be TRBD2 (6 bases). Germline V lookup: CDR1 DFQATT, CDR2 SNEGSKA (reference sequence). This CDR3 has 11 amino acids.

A few counts support this clonotype. V usage is TRBV3-1 and J usage is TRBJ1-6; D unresolved. V was trimmed by 7 bases and J by 6 bases, leaving 13 bases between them. CDR1 and CDR2 from the germline V gene are LGHDT and YNNKEL (reference sequence). This CDR3 has 14 amino acids. As DNA, the CDR3 is TGTGCCAGCAATGAACGAACCTCTAATTCACCCCTCCACTTT. It translates to CASNERTSNSPLHF.

This clonotype was found a few times. V is TRBV20-1 and J is TRBJ2-3, with TRBD2 matching over 13 bases. The trim removed 3 bases at V and 12 bases at J, leaving 9 bases unmatched. The CDR3 length is 14 residues. CDR1 DFQATT and CDR2 SNEGSKA come from the germline V gene (reference sequence). CDR3 sequence reads: CSASDPLAGGTQYF. DNA for the CDR3: TGCAGTGCTAGCGACCCACTAGCGGGAGGGACACAGTATTTT.

This clonotype was detected only a few times. The CDR3 sequence: CASSYRVQRRAYNEQFF. The CDR3 nucleotides are TGTGCCAGCAGCTACAGGGTTCAGCGGAGAGCCTACAATGAGCAGTTCTTC. The chain employs TRBV7-9 and TRBJ2-1; a weak D match, TRBD1 (6 bases). Per germline, CDR1 SEHNR and CDR2 FQNEAQ (reference sequence). Trimming removed 4 bases from V and 2 bases from J, with 18 bases in between. This CDR3 comprises 17 residues.

The chain carries TRBV20-1 and TRBJ1-2; TRBD1 is a possible D gene (5 bases). The germline V gene encodes CDR1 DFQATT and CDR2 SNEGSKA (reference sequence). This CDR3 is 11 amino acids long. The V and J ends lost 3 bases and 8 bases respectively, with 10 bases between them. The CDR3 nucleotides are TGCAGTGCTAGCAGGGCCTACGGCTACACCTTC. Translating gives CSASRAYGYTF.

This clonotype occurred many times. This sequence joins TRBV12-3 or TRBV12-4 and TRBJ2-7; 7 positions agree with TRBD1. CDR3 size: 13 residues. The junction had 9 bases not matched to a gene; V was cut back by 8 bases and J by 5 bases. CDR3 sequence (DNA): TGTGCCAGCGGTCGACAGGGAATCAACGAGCAGTACTTC. Residues: CASGRQGINEQYF.

This clonotype has a handful of counts. The chain combines TRBV5-1 with TRBJ1-1; no clear D. The CDR3 sequence is 14 residues long. V gave up 5 bases and J gave up 0 bases, with 11 bases separating them. Germline V lookup: CDR1 SGHRS, CDR2 YFSETQ. The CDR3 DNA reads as TGCGCCAGCAGTTTTACGTCCATGAACACTGAAGCTTTCTTT. It specifies CASSFTSMNTEAFF.

The rearrangement uses TRBV6-4 and TRBJ2-2; D not resolved. CDR3 length: 13 amino acids. Per the germline V gene, CDR1 is MRHNA and CDR2 is SNTAGT. V lost 2 bases and J lost 3, with 4 bases in between. CDR3 in amino acids: CASSDGDTGELFF. In DNA, the CDR3 is TGTGCCAGCAGTGACGGGGACACCGGGGAGCTGTTTTTT.

This sequence joins TRBV12-3 or TRBV12-4 and TRBJ1-5, with D unresolved. CDR3 length: 14 residues. V was shortened by 2 bases and J by 6 bases, with 11 bases between the two germline ends. CDR3 region: CASSLQGMVQPQHF. In DNA, the CDR3 is TGTGCCAGCAGTTTACAAGGGATGGTTCAGCCCCAGCATTTT.

This clonotype was seen at least ten times. The chain is built from TRBV18 and TRBJ1-2; the D gene is possibly TRBD1 (5 bases). Trimming stripped 6 bases from V and 7 bases from J, with 18 bases between. The CDR3 length is 14 residues. Germline V CDR1 and CDR2: KGHSH, LQKENI. CDR3 sequence (DNA): TGTGCCAGCTCCCGAACAGGACTCAGGACTGGCTACACCTTC. Its translation: CASSRTGLRTGYTF. The full variable domain, rest sourced from reference TRBV18 and TRBJ1-2, is NAGVMQNPRHLVRRRGQEARLRCSPMKGHSHVYWYRQLPEEGLKFMVYLQKENIIDESGMPKERFSAEFPKEGPSILRIQQVVRGDSAAYFCASSRTGLRTGYTFGSGTRLTVV.

The chain uses TRBV20-1 and TRBJ2-7; 9 nucleotides match TRBD2. Germline-derived CDR1 and CDR2 are DFQATT and SNEGSKA (reference sequence). With V trimmed by 7 bases and J by 2 bases, 6 bases remained unmatched. The length of the CDR3 is 13 residues. CDR3 protein: CSVGIAGAYEQYF. The CDR3 DNA follows: TGCAGTGTTGGAATAGCGGGGGCCTACGAGCAGTACTTC.

This clonotype has a handful of counts. One end of the junction is discordant with germline, which a read error may explain. This rearrangement joins TRBV20-1 to TRBJ2-1; 10 bases line up with TRBD2. The CDR3 extends over 11 amino acids. Germline lookup yields CDR1 DFQATT and CDR2 SNEGSKA (reference sequence). CDR3 DNA: TGCAGTGCTATGAGAAGCGGGAGGGCCATCTTC. Its protein product is CSAMRSGRAIF.

The chain links TRBV5-1 to TRBJ2-4; a possible D gene is TRBD2 (6 bases). Germline CDR1 reads SGHRS; CDR2 reads YFSETQ. The CDR3 is made up of 13 amino acids. The V gene lost 3 bases and the J gene lost 8 bases, with 12 bases spanning the gap. The CDR3 loop is CASSSTGGYIQYF. The CDR3 bases are TGCGCCAGCAGCTCGACCGGAGGGTACATTCAGTACTTC.

This clonotype has a handful of counts. This chain joins TRBV20-1 and TRBJ2-3, with 8 bases that match TRBD2. Unmatched junction bases numbered 5, after V lost 0 bases and J lost 6 bases. The CDR3 has 14 amino acids. Germline-derived CDR1 and CDR2 are DFQATT and SNEGSKA (reference sequence). Here the CDR3 reads CSARDPGGWDTQYF. CDR3 bases: TGCAGTGCTAGAGATCCGGGGGGGTGGGATACGCAGTATTTT.

The chain is built from TRBV28 and TRBJ2-1, with D perhaps matching TRBD1 or TRBD2 (7 bases each). Trimming shortened V by 7 bases and J by 8 bases, and 18 bases separated the two germline ends. Germline CDR1 reads MDHEN; CDR2 reads SYDVKM. CDR3 length equals 14 residues. For the CDR3, the DNA is TGTGCCAGCACCCTCGGGGGGACAGACGATGAGCAGTTCTTC. It is translated as CASTLGGTDDEQFF.

The V and J genes are TRBV5-6 and TRBJ2-1, with 8 positions matching TRBD2. Trimming took 4 bases from V and 0 from J; bases not matched to a gene: 9. The CDR3 loop spans 17 amino acids. The germline V gene encodes CDR1 SGHDT and CDR2 YYEEEE. CDR3 nucleotides: TGTGCCAGCAGCACGTATAGCGGGGCCAGCTCCTACAATGAGCAGTTCTTC. Translating gives CASSTYSGASSYNEQFF.

This clonotype has just a few counts. The gene calls are TRBV12-3 or TRBV12-4 and TRBJ2-7, with TRBD1 matching 10 bases. V was pared by 6 bases and J by 2 bases, with 7 bases of the junction left unmatched. The CDR3 spans 15 residues. The CDR3 region has the DNA TGTGCCAGCAGGGCGGCCGGGACAGGGGCCTACGAGCAGTACTTC. Residues: CASRAAGTGAYEQYF.

The sample holds a few counts of this clonotype. The chain carries TRBV12-3 or TRBV12-4 and TRBJ1-1; 7 nucleotides line up with TRBD1. V lost 6 bases, J lost 5 bases, and 9 bases stayed unmatched. CDR3 length: 14 residues. This CDR3 is CASRPRQGRTEAFF. The DNA of the CDR3 is TGTGCCAGCAGACCTAGACAGGGAAGGACTGAAGCTTTCTTT.

This sequence joins TRBV4-3 and TRBJ2-7, with 9 bases that match TRBD2. CDR3 length: 19 amino acids. In germline, CDR1 is LGHNA, CDR2 YSLEER. The V and J ends lost 2 bases and 0 bases, in that order; junction bases with no gene match: 14. The CDR3 reads CASSQWISGSSPSSYEQYF. The CDR3 coding sequence is TGCGCCAGCAGCCAATGGATTAGCGGGAGTTCGCCGAGCTCCTACGAGCAGTACTTC.

This clonotype was recorded many times. The V and J genes are TRBV10-3 and TRBJ1-1; D is perhaps TRBD1 (5 bases). Between the trimmed V and J ends, which lost 8 bases and 5 bases, there was a span of 15 bases. The V gene's germline CDR1 is ENHRY and CDR2 SYGVKD. The CDR3 covers 13 residues. CDR3 DNA: TGTGCCATCGGGGCCTTCTCAGGGACTGAAGCTTTCTTT. Translated, it gives CAIGAFSGTEAFF.

The gene calls are TRBV6-1 and TRBJ2-2; the D is unclear. The germline V and J ends were trimmed by 6 bases and 4 bases, with 18 bases remaining between them. Germline V gene data show CDR1 as MNHNS and CDR2 as SASEGT. The CDR3 has 16 amino acids. The CDR3 DNA is TGTGCCAGCAGCCCACCGGGTCAATCGCTCACCGGGGAGCTGTTTTTT. Its translation: CASSPPGQSLTGELFF.